The 17 T cell receptor beta chains reported below all come from one sample, sequenced in a study of identical twins. TCRdb re-analysed the 5' RACE reads in MiXCR, keeping a single row per CDR3 protein. This table has a few hundred thousand distinct CDR3 sequences, 7.5% to 10% appearing once. These records were also assigned to another study, of yellow fever vaccine responses in identical twins.

Material: PBMCs. These receptor sequences come from a young woman in good health.

This clonotype was seen a few times. The V gene is TRBV19, the J gene TRBJ2-4; D is perhaps TRBD1 or TRBD2 (6 bases each). V was pared by 3 bases and J by 0 bases, with 15 bases between. The germline gives CDR1 LNHDA, CDR2 SQIVND (reference sequence). This CDR3 spans 17 amino acids. For the CDR3, the DNA is TGTGCCAGTAGTATCGGGGGCGCGGGAACAGCCAAAAACATTCAGTACTTC. The encoded protein is CASSIGGAGTAKNIQYF.

Many counts were recorded for this clonotype. The chain recombines TRBV10-3 with TRBJ2-1; 14 positions match TRBD2. Germline lookup yields CDR1 ENHRY and CDR2 SYGVKD. This CDR3 is 13 amino acids long. V gave up 6 bases and J gave up 10 bases; unmatched junction bases: 2. The CDR3 loop is CAIRTSGGEEQFF. The CDR3, as DNA: TGTGCCATCAGGACTAGCGGGGGGGAGGAGCAGTTCTTC.

This clonotype was observed at least ten times. This sequence joins TRBV5-1 and TRBJ2-7; D is possibly TRBD2 (6 bases). Between the trimmed V and J ends, which lost 3 bases and 0 bases, there was a span of 10 bases. The germline V gene encodes CDR1 SGHRS and CDR2 YFSETQ. This CDR3 has 14 residues. The CDR3 is CASSWGLDSYEQYF. DNA for the CDR3: TGCGCCAGCAGCTGGGGACTGGACTCCTACGAGCAGTACTTC.

The sample holds a few counts of this clonotype. V gene TRBV27 combines with J gene TRBJ2-7, with 9 bases identical to TRBD1. The CDR3 covers 15 residues. V shed 2 bases, J shed 5 bases, and the junction held 7 bases outside the gene matches. Germline V gene data show CDR1 as MNHEY and CDR2 as SMNVEV (reference sequence). The CDR3 loop is CASSLKGQGLDEQYF. The CDR3 DNA sequence: TGTGCCAGCAGTTTAAAAGGACAGGGGCTGGACGAGCAGTACTTC.

In this sample, this clonotype turned up a few times. This chain uses TRBV7-2 with TRBJ2-7; D tentatively fits TRBD1 or TRBD2 (5 bases each). Germline CDR1 SGHTA, CDR2 FQGNSA. There are 15 residues in the CDR3. V lost 5 bases to trimming and J lost 3 bases, with 17 bases between them. For the CDR3, the DNA is TGTGCCAGCAGCCCAGATGGGGACCACATCTACGAGCAGTACTTC. This translates into CASSPDGDHIYEQYF.

This chain links TRBV7-8 with TRBJ1-1, with a weak D call TRBD1 (5 bases). Germline CDR1 reads SGHVS; CDR2 reads FQNEAQ. Between the trimmed V and J ends, which lost 5 bases and 1 base, there was a span of 17 bases. CDR3 length equals 16 residues. The CDR3 nucleotides read TGTGCCAGCAGCATGCGCGGGGGAGCAGGGAACACTGAAGCTTTCTTT. Its translation is CASSMRGGAGNTEAFF.

V and J are TRBV15 and TRBJ2-2; the D gene is possibly TRBD1 (8 bases). Trimming shortened V by 4 bases and J by 5 bases, and 26 bases separated the two germline ends. Germline V gives CDR1 LNHNV, CDR2 YYDKDF (reference sequence). This CDR3 region has 19 residues. The CDR3 sequence is CATSTTKGGDRRSTGELFF. As DNA, the CDR3 is TGTGCCACCAGCACCACCAAGGGGGGGGACAGGCGTAGTACCGGGGAGCTGTTTTTT.

This chain connects TRBV3-1 to TRBJ1-6, with D tentatively TRBD1 (5 bases). CDR1 LGHDT and CDR2 YNNKEL come from the germline V gene (reference sequence). This CDR3 is built from 15 residues. V lost 3 bases and J 6 bases, leaving 12 bases between the germline ends. CDR3 residues: CASSHRGRINSPLHF. The CDR3 DNA sequence: TGTGCCAGCAGCCATCGGGGACGGATTAATTCACCCCTCCACTTT.

The V and J genes are TRBV3-1 and TRBJ2-7, with 8 positions matching TRBD1. CDR1 and CDR2 from the germline V gene are LGHDT and YNNKEL (reference sequence). V was pared by 3 bases and J by 0 bases, with 1 base of the junction left unmatched. This CDR3 region has 14 residues. In nucleotides, the CDR3 is TGTGCCAGCAGCCACCAGGGGGCCTCCTACGAGCAGTACTTC. Residues: CASSHQGASYEQYF.

About this clonotype: A much larger clone lies a single base off, so this may be a read error. This rearrangement joins TRBV7-6 to TRBJ2-5, with D possibly being TRBD1 or TRBD2 (5 bases each). CDR1 is SGHVS and CDR2 is FNYEAQ in the germline V gene. This CDR3 is 13 amino acids long. The CDR3 loop reads CAGSFERGVTQYF. For the CDR3, the DNA is TGTGCCGGCAGCTTCGAGAGGGGTGTGACCCAGTACTTC. The full variable domain, rest sourced from reference TRBV7-6 and TRBJ2-5, is GAGVSQSPRYKVTKRGQDVALRCDPISGHVSLYWYRQALGQGPEFLTYFNYEAQQDKSGLPNDRFSAERPEGSISTLTIQRTEQRDSAMYRCAGSFERGVTQYFGPGTRLLVL.

The chain has TRBV30 and TRBJ2-3; D might be TRBD1 or TRBD2, each matching 6 bases. V was pared by 1 base and J by 3 bases, with 14 bases between. The germline gives CDR1 GTSNPN, CDR2 SVGIG (reference sequence). The CDR3 runs 15 residues. CDR3 sequence: CAWSEGGPGTDTQYF. CDR3 bases: TGTGCCTGGAGTGAAGGGGGGCCTGGGACAGATACGCAGTATTTT.

There are a few counts of this clonotype. The rearrangement joins TRBV9 to TRBJ2-1, with TRBD2 matching over 8 bases. Trimming took 3 bases from V and 6 from J; bases not matched to a gene: 11. Germline CDR1 and CDR2: SGDLS and YYNGEE. This CDR3 is built from 16 residues. CDR3 DNA: TGTGCCAGCAGCGAGGGAGCGGGAGCCCCCACCAATGAGCAGTTCTTC. This gives the protein CASSEGAGAPTNEQFF.

This clonotype was counted at least ten times. The gene calls are TRBV4-2 and TRBJ2-7; D is possibly TRBD2 (6 bases). The germline gives CDR1 LGHNA, CDR2 YNFKEQ. Trimming removed 0 bases at V and 6 bases at J, with 15 bases between. This CDR3 has 15 amino acids. CDR3 nucleotide sequence: TGTGCCAGCAGCCAAGATAAGGGAGGAAGCTCCGAGCAGTACTTC. Translated, it gives CASSQDKGGSSEQYF.

This clonotype was counted between two and nine times. The chain links TRBV5-6 to TRBJ2-7, with 7 bases aligning to TRBD1. The CDR3 has 17 residues. From germline, CDR1 is SGHDT and CDR2 YYEEEE. Unmatched junction bases numbered 15, after V lost 3 bases and J lost 3 bases. The CDR3 DNA reads as TGTGCCAGCAGCTCTCCCACCGGGACAGTCCCCTACTACGAGCAGTACTTC. Amino acids: CASSSPTGTVPYYEQYF.

This clonotype was seen only a few times. J is TRBJ2-5 and V is TRBV11-2; 8 bases fit TRBD1. CDR1 and CDR2 from the germline V gene are SGHAT and FQNNGV. The CDR3 totals 20 residues. V lost 5 bases and J lost 4; bases outside the gene matches: 24. The CDR3 nucleotides read TGTGCCAGCAGCCAGAGGGACAGGAGTTCTAGCGCCGGAAGGATAGAGACCCAGTACTTC. Translated: CASSQRDRSSSAGRIETQYF.

Many counts were recorded for this clonotype. The chain has TRBV5-1 and TRBJ2-1; 9 bases line up with TRBD2. After removal of 4 bases from V and 7 bases from J, the junction contained 9 bases not matched to a gene. The CDR3 is made up of 15 amino acids. The germline V gene has CDR1 SGHRS and CDR2 YFSETQ. The CDR3 protein is CASSVASGNMNEQFF. DNA for the CDR3: TGCGCCAGCAGCGTTGCTAGCGGGAATATGAATGAGCAGTTCTTC.

This clonotype has more than one count but fewer than ten. The CDR3 region has the DNA TGCAGTGACCAGCGGGAGGGCTCCAATGAGCAGTTCTTC. Its protein is CSDQREGSNEQFF. The gene calls are TRBV20-1 and TRBJ2-1, with TRBD2 identical over 10 bases. This CDR3 is 13 amino acids long. V gave up 7 bases and J gave up 6 bases; unmatched junction bases: 6. Looked up from germline, CDR1 is DFQATT and CDR2 is SNEGSKA (reference sequence).